This T cell receptor (beta chain) was recovered during a study of blood T cells in healthy people across ages. With regard to this clonotype: Its target is not known.

Study outcomes and limitations: TCR beta diversity tracked closely with naive T cell percentage.

Staff drew roughly 10 milliliters of peripheral blood from each donor. Combining a sample-barcoded 5' primer with a J-beta primer mix, a second PCR ran for about 6 to 11 cycles. TCRdb re-called the 5' RACE reads with MiXCR, one entry per CDR3 protein. The sample records hundreds of thousands of distinct CDR3 sequences, 49% being singletons. The sample consisted of blood. The receptor was derived from a woman in her sixties in good health.

The CDR3 is CASRTYRGGIRTEAFF. The DNA for the CDR3 is TGTGCCAGCAGAACCTACAGGGGGGGGATTAGGACTGAAGCTTTCTTT. J is TRBJ1-1 and V is TRBV28; 8 bases agree with TRBD1. Germline values: CDR1 MDHEN, CDR2 SYDVKM. V trimming: 6 bases; J trimming: 5 bases; junction bases outside the gene matches: 14. The CDR3 contains 16 residues.